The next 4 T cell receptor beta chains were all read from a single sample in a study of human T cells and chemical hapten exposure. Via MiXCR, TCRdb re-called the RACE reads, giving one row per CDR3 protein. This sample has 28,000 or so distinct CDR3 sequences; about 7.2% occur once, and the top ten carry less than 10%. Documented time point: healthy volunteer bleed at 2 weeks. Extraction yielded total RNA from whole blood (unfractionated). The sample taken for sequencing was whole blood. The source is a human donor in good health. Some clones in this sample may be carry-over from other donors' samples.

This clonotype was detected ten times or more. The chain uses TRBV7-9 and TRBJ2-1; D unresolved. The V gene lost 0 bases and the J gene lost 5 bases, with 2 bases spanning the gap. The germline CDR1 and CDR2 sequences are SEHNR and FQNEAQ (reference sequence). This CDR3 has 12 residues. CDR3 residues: CASSLADNEQFF. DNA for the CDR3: TGTGCCAGCAGCTTAGCGGACAATGAGCAGTTCTTC.

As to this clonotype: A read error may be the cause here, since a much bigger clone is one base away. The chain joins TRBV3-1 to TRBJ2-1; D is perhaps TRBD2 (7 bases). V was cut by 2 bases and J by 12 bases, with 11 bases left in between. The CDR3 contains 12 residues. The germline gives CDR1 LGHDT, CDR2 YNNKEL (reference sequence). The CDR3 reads CASSQKGGGQFF. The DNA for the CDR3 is TGTGCCAGCAGCCAAAAGGGAGGGGGGCAGTTCTTC.

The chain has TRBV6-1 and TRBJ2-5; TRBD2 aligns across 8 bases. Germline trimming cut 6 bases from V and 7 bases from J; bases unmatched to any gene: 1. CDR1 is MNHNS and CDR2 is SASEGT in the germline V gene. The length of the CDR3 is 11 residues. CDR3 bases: TGTGCCAGCAGCAGCGGGGGGACCCAGTACTTC. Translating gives CASSSGGTQYF.

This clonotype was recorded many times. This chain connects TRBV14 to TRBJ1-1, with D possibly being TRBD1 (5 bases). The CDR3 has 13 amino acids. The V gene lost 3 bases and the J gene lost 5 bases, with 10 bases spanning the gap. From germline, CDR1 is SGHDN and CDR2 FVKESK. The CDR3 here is CASSQGVLTEAFF. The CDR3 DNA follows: TGTGCCAGCAGCCAGGGGGTGTTGACTGAAGCTTTCTTT.